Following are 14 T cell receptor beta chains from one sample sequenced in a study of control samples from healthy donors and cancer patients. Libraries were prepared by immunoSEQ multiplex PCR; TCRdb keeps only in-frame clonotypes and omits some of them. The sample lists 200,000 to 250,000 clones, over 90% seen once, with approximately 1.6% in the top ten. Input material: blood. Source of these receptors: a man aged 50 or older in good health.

CDR3 region: CASSSRQGKDQPQHF. CDR3 bases: TGCGCCAGCAGCTCCCGACAGGGAAAGGATCAGCCCCAGCATTTT. V gene TRBV4-1 combines with J gene TRBJ1-5; 7 bases agree with TRBD1. Germline V gene data show CDR1 as MGHRA and CDR2 as YSYEKL. Losses at the gene ends were 5 bases for V and 5 bases for J; bases not matched to a gene: 9. The CDR3 has 15 residues.

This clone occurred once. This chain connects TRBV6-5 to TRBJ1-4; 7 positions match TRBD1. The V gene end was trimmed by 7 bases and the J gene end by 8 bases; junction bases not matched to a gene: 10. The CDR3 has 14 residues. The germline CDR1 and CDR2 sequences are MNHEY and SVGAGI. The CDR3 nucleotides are TGTGCCAGCACAGGGGGTGGGTTGGGGGAAAAACTGTTTTTT. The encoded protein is CASTGGGLGEKLFF.

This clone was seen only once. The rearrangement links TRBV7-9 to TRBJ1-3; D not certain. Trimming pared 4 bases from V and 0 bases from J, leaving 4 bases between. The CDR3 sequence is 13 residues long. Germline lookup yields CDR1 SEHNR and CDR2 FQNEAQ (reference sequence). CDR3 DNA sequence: TGTGCCAGCAGCTCTCTCTCTGGAAACACCATATATTTT. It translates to CASSSLSGNTIYF.

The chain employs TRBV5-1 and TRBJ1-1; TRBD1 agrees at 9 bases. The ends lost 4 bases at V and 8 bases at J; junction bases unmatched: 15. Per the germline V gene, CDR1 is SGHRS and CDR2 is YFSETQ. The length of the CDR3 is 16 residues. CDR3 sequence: CASSVAGTGLIPEAFF. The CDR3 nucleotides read TGCGCCAGCAGCGTAGCCGGGACAGGGCTCATCCCCGAAGCTTTCTTT.

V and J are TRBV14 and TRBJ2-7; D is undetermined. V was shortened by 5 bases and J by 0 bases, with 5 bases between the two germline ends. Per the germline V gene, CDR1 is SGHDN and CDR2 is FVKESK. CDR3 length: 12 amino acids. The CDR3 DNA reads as TGTGCCAGCAGCTATAGCTCCTACGAGCAGTACGTC. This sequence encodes CASSYSSYEQYV.

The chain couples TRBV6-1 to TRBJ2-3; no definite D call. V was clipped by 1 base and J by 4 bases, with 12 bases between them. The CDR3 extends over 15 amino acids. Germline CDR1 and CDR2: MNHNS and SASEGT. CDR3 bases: TGTGCCAGCAGTGAAGGCGGCGGAAGACCAGATACGCAGTATTTT. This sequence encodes CASSEGGGRPDTQYF.

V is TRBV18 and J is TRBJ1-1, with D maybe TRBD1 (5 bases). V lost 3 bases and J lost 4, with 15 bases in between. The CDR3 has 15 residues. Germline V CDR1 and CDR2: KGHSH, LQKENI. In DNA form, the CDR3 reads TGTGCCAGCTCACCCGTCGGGGCAGGGACCACTGAAGCTTTCTTT. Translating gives CASSPVGAGTTEAFF.

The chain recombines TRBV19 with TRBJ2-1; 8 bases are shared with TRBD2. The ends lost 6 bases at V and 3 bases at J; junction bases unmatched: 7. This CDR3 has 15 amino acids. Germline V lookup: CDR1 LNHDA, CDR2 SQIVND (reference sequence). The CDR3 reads CASSESGGRYNEQFF. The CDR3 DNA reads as TGTGCCAGTAGCGAAAGCGGGGGTCGCTACAATGAGCAGTTCTTC.

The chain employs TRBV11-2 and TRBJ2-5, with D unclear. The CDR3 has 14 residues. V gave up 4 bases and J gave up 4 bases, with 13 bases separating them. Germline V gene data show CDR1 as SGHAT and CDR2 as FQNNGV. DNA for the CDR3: TGTGCCAGCAGCTCGACGGCCTGGGGAGAGACCCAGTACTTC. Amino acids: CASSSTAWGETQYF.

The CDR3 is CASSWEPYNEQFF. DNA for the CDR3: TGTGCCAGTAGTTGGGAACCCTACAATGAGCAGTTCTTC. The chain joins TRBV19 to TRBJ2-1, with D uncertain. V was trimmed by 5 bases and J by 2 bases, leaving 7 bases between them. The CDR3 is 13 amino acids. Germline V gene data show CDR1 as LNHDA and CDR2 as SQIVND (reference sequence).

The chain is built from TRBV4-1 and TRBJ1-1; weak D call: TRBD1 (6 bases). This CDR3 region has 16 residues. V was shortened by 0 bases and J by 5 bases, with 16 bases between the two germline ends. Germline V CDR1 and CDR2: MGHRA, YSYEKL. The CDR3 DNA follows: TGCGCCAGCAGCCAAGATCCGGGGGCGAGAGGGACTGAAGCTTTCTTT. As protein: CASSQDPGARGTEAFF.

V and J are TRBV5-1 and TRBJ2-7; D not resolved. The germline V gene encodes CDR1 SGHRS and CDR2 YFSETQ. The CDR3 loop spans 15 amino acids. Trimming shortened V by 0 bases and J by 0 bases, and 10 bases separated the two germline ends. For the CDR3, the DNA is TGCGCCAGCAGCTTGGCGTCCGGCTTCTCCTACGAGCAGTACGTC. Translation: CASSLASGFSYEQYV.

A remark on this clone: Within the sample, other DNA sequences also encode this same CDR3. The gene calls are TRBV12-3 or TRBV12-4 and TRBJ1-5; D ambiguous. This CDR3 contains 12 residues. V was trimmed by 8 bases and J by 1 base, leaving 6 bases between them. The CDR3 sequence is CASSPSNQPQHF. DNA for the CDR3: TGTGCCAGCTCCCCGAGCAATCAGCCCCAGCATTTT.

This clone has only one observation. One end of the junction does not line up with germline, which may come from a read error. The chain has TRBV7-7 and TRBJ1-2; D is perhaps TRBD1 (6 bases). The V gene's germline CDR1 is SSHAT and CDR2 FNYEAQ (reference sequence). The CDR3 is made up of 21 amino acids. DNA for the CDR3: TGTGCTAGCAGCTTATTATTAGGGAGGGACCGACAGGATTGGATAAGCGGTGGCTACACCTTC. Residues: CASSLLLGRDRQDWISGGYTF. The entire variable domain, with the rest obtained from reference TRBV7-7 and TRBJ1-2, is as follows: GAGVSQSPRYKVTKRGQDVTLRCDPISSHATLYWYQQALGQGPEFLTYFNYEAQPDKSGLPSDRFSAERPEGSISTLTIQRTEQRDSAMYRCASSLLLGRDRQDWISGGYTFGSGTRLTVV.